The next 17 T cell receptor beta chains were all read from a single sample in a study of cytomegalovirus exposure and HLA in healthy donors (dated by TCRdb to the late 2010s). Receptor amplification or capture employed the immunoSEQ multiplex PCR assay. For the multiplex PCR, a mixture combining 60 forward primers for TCR Vbeta segments and 13 reverse primers for TCR Jbeta segments was used. TCRdb re-hosts the immuneACCESS table, in-frame sequences only. Its copies lack some clones; in the studies checked, an unresolved V gene accounts for under half of them, and the cause for the rest is not known. This sample holds roughly 200,000 clones; roughly 78% were observed only once. Under 2% of the sample rests with the top ten. The material sequenced was PBMCs. Receptors were obtained from a girl aged 10-17 years in good health and CMV-seropositive.

The J gene is TRBJ2-1, the V gene TRBV11-3; weak D call: TRBD2 (5 bases). The germline gives CDR1 SGHNT, CDR2 YENEEA. V lost 0 bases and J lost 2, with 8 bases in between. This CDR3 spans 15 amino acids. The CDR3 DNA reads TGTGCCAGCAGCTTAGAACCCGGGACCTACAATGAGCAGTTCTTC. This translates into CASSLEPGTYNEQFF. The full variable domain, completed using reference TRBV11-3 and TRBJ2-1, is EAGVVQSPRYKIIEKKQPVAFWCNPISGHNTLYWYLQNLGQGPELLIRYENEEAVDDSQLPKDRFSAERLKGVDSTLKIQPAELGDSAVYLCASSLEPGTYNEQFFGPGTRLTVL.

The sample holds a few counts of this clone. This rearrangement joins TRBV25-1 to TRBJ1-3; 8 nucleotides match TRBD1. This CDR3 has 13 amino acids. The germline CDR1 and CDR2 sequences are MGHDK and SYGVNS. Germline trimming cut 7 bases from V and 2 bases from J; bases unmatched to any gene: 1. In DNA, the CDR3 is TGTGCCAGCAAGGACAGGGCTGGAAACACCATATATTTT. It is translated as CASKDRAGNTIYF.

This clone was detected a few times. The genes are TRBV5-6 and TRBJ1-2, with 7 bases aligning to TRBD1. Trimming took 0 bases from V and 6 from J; bases not matched to a gene: 17. CDR1 and CDR2 from the germline V gene are SGHDT and YYEEEE. CDR3 length: 18 amino acids. The CDR3 reads CASSLVGGLAGGLDGYTF. The DNA for the CDR3 is TGTGCCAGCAGCTTGGTAGGGGGATTGGCAGGGGGGCTTGATGGCTACACCTTC.

This sequence joins TRBV6-1 and TRBJ1-5; D is unresolved. Germline lookup yields CDR1 MNHNS and CDR2 SASEGT. The V and J ends lost 8 bases and 0 bases respectively, with 14 bases between them. The CDR3 is 15 residues long. CDR3 bases: TGTGCCAGCCCCCAGGCCACTTTTAGCAATCAGCCCCAGCATTTT. It specifies CASPQATFSNQPQHF.

The chain combines TRBV5-5 with TRBJ2-5, with 12 bases fitting TRBD1. This CDR3 region has 18 residues. After removal of 3 bases from V and 0 bases from J, the junction contained 9 bases not matched to a gene. From germline, CDR1 is SGHKS and CDR2 YYEKEE (reference sequence). CDR3 in amino acids: CASSYAGTGGRYQETQYF. CDR3 bases: TGTGCCAGCAGCTACGCCGGGACAGGGGGCCGGTACCAAGAGACCCAGTACTTC.

J is TRBJ1-1 and V is TRBV6-1; weak D call: TRBD1 (6 bases). V lost 5 bases and J lost 4, with 14 bases in between. There are 14 residues in the CDR3. CDR1 MNHNS and CDR2 SASEGT come from the germline V gene. The CDR3 DNA follows: TGTGCCAGCAGTAAACCAGGGGCTGTCACTGAAGCTTTCTTT. Amino acids: CASSKPGAVTEAFF.

This clone was counted a single time. V is TRBV19 and J is TRBJ1-6; a possible D gene is TRBD1 (5 bases). Looked up from germline, CDR1 is LNHDA and CDR2 is SQIVND (reference sequence). The CDR3 sequence is 13 residues long. V shed 6 bases and J shed 9 bases, with 12 bases lying between them. The CDR3 DNA sequence: TGTGCCAGTAGACTACCAGGGTTTTCACCCCTCCACTTT. This sequence encodes CASRLPGFSPLHF.

In this sample, this clone turned up once. The chain links TRBV11-2 to TRBJ1-2; D is ambiguous. Germline V gene data show CDR1 as SGHAT and CDR2 as FQNNGV. The CDR3 totals 14 residues. Trimming took 1 base from V and 4 from J, leaving 10 bases between them. As DNA, the CDR3 is TGTGCCAGCAGCTTAGGTAGGAGGTTCTATGGCTACACCTTC. It is translated as CASSLGRRFYGYTF.

V is TRBV4-3 and J is TRBJ2-3, with D possibly being TRBD1 (7 bases). CDR3 size: 15 residues. Germline lookup yields CDR1 LGHNA and CDR2 YSLEER. Deletions cut 4 bases from V and 2 bases from J, with 13 bases between. CDR3 nucleotides: TGCGCCAGCAGCCCCCAGGGGGGTCCCACAGATACGCAGTATTTT. Its translation: CASSPQGGPTDTQYF.

Only one count was recorded for this clone. The J gene is TRBJ2-7, the V gene TRBV5-1; TRBD2 might be the D (5 bases). Germline V gives CDR1 SGHRS, CDR2 YFSETQ. This CDR3 has 15 amino acids. Between the trimmed V and J ends, which lost 2 bases and 0 bases, there was a span of 12 bases. The CDR3 is CASSFENRDSYEQYF. The CDR3 bases are TGCGCCAGCAGCTTCGAGAACCGGGACTCCTACGAGCAGTACTTC.

The gene calls are TRBV12-5 and TRBJ1-1; no clear D. The V gene lost 7 bases and the J gene lost 2 bases, with 8 bases spanning the gap. The CDR3 totals 12 residues. Germline V gene sequence: CDR1 LGHNT, CDR2 FRNRAP. The DNA of the CDR3 is TGTGCTAGTGACCCTGGCAACACTGAAGCTTTCTTT. Translated: CASDPGNTEAFF.

The chain is built from TRBV10-3 and TRBJ2-5; D might be TRBD1 (5 bases). Germline CDR1 ENHRY, CDR2 SYGVKD. With 11 bases removed from V and 1 base from J, the gap between germline ends came to 14 bases. This CDR3 is built from 13 residues. CDR3 region: CAAQRGSQETQYF. As DNA, the CDR3 is TGTGCCGCCCAAAGGGGAAGCCAAGAGACCCAGTACTTC.

This rearrangement joins TRBV12-5 to TRBJ2-1; TRBD2 matches 11 bases. Germline values: CDR1 LGHNT, CDR2 FRNRAP. CDR3 length equals 14 residues. The J segment lost 9 bases and the V segment lost 2 bases, leaving 3 bases of the junction unmatched. The chain's CDR3 is CASGLTSGGREQFF. CDR3 nucleotides: TGTGCTAGTGGTTTGACTAGCGGGGGACGTGAGCAGTTCTTC.

This chain uses TRBV7-2 with TRBJ2-5; 9 nucleotides align to TRBD1. Germline assignment: CDR1 SGHTA and CDR2 FQGNSA. CDR3 size: 17 residues. V trimming: 2 bases; J trimming: 5 bases; junction bases outside the gene matches: 12. In DNA form, the CDR3 reads TGTGCCAGCAGCTTACCCCCCGACAGGGGGTACCGGGAGACCCAGTACTTC. Its translation is CASSLPPDRGYRETQYF.

The genes are TRBV19 and TRBJ2-7; TRBD1 agrees at 7 bases. This CDR3 comprises 15 residues. Germline values: CDR1 LNHDA, CDR2 SQIVND (reference sequence). The trim removed 3 bases at V and 2 bases at J, leaving 7 bases unmatched. The CDR3 bases are TGTGCCAGTAGTATTTTTACGGGACAGACCTACGAGCAGTACTTC. It encodes CASSIFTGQTYEQYF.

This chain connects TRBV19 to TRBJ2-7; tentatively, D is TRBD1 (5 bases). V was shortened by 1 base and J by 5 bases, with 9 bases between the two germline ends. Germline V lookup: CDR1 LNHDA, CDR2 SQIVND (reference sequence). CDR3 length: 13 residues. The CDR3 coding sequence is TGTGCCAGTAGTATAGTGGAAGGGGACGAGCAGTACTTC. The encoded protein is CASSIVEGDEQYF.

The chain has TRBV23-1 and TRBJ2-2; no reliable D call. TRBV23-1 carries the ORF label, with uncertain function. The V and J ends lost 2 bases and 6 bases respectively, with 7 bases between them. This CDR3 has 13 residues. The CDR3 reads CASSQLDAGELFF. In DNA, the CDR3 is TGCGCCAGCAGTCAACTAGATGCCGGGGAGCTGTTTTTT.